Sequencing of this T cell receptor (beta chain) was carried out in a study of radiotherapy plus CTLA-4 blockade in lung cancer. In the study overall: Disease control was achieved by around 32% of patients, and objective responses by around 17%.

Sequencing was performed with immunoSEQ multiplex PCR; in TCRdb, only in-frame clones are kept and a portion is missing. The sample includes about 53,000 clones, around 83% of them seen just once. Receiving focal radiation plus CTLA-4 blockade with ipilimumab were patients who had chemo-refractory metastatic non-small-cell lung cancer. Study observations and caveats: Some TCR clones had been derived from tumors. These clones expanded in peripheral blood after radiotherapy plus ipilimumab.

About this clone itself: No antigen is known for it.

V shed 7 bases and J 2 bases; nucleotides not matched to a gene: 8. This CDR3 has 15 residues. The V gene's germline CDR1 is SGHRS and CDR2 YFSETQ. The rearrangement links TRBV5-1 to TRBJ2-3, with 9 bases fitting TRBD1. The source was peripheral blood, collected from a patient treated with radiotherapy plus ipilimumab. The receptor comes from a human donor with non-small cell lung cancer whose response to radiotherapy plus ipilimumab could not be evaluated. The CDR3 here is CASFRGQGFTDTQYF. As DNA, the CDR3 is TGCGCCAGCTTTAGAGGACAGGGGTTCACAGATACGCAGTATTTT. Together with reference TRBV5-1 and TRBJ2-3, the CDR3 gives the full variable domain: KAGVTQTPRYLIKTRGQQVTLSCSPISGHRSVSWYQQTPGQGLQFLFEYFSETQRNKGNFPGRFSGRQFSNSRSEMNVSTLELGDSALYLCASFRGQGFTDTQYFGPGTRLTVL.